The 9 T cell receptor beta chains below were found in one sample sequenced in a study of blood T cell repertoires in COVID-19. Clones were sequenced by immunoSEQ multiplex PCR, and TCRdb holds only the in-frame ones, with some missing. The table has some 180,000 clones, over 80% seen once. The sequenced sample consisted of peripheral blood. All receptors derive from a woman aged 35 to 49 with COVID-19, enrolled during active disease.

This clone was seen many times. This chain joins TRBV11-2 and TRBJ1-2, with TRBD1 as a possible D gene (5 bases). Germline assignment: CDR1 SGHAT and CDR2 FQNNGV. V lost 5 bases, J lost 4 bases, and 11 bases lay in between. This CDR3 spans 13 amino acids. CDR3 sequence reads: CASSLQGPYGYTF. In nucleotides, the CDR3 is TGTGCCAGCAGCCTTCAGGGTCCCTATGGCTACACCTTC.

The rearrangement joins TRBV12-2 to TRBJ1-4; the table's TRBD1 call for D was not verified on the DNA. TRBV12-2 is tagged as a pseudogene. The CDR3 is 16 residues long. This CDR3 is CASRLRLRGLYEKLFF. Written as DNA, the CDR3 is TGTGCAAGTCGCTTAAGGCTGAGGGGGCTTTATGAAAAACTGTTTTTT.

The chain combines TRBV7-3 with TRBJ1-1; D is unresolved. V was clipped by 0 bases and J by 1 base, with 12 bases between them. The germline gives CDR1 SGHTA, CDR2 FQGTGA. CDR3 length equals 16 residues. The CDR3 sequence is CASSLTPGVKNTEAFF. CDR3 sequence (DNA): TGTGCCAGCAGCTTAACTCCCGGAGTAAAGAACACTGAAGCTTTCTTT.

This clone was found a few times. The chain recombines TRBV19 with TRBJ1-2; 8 nucleotides line up with TRBD1. The CDR3 covers 13 residues. V lost 6 bases to trimming and J lost 4 bases; unmatched junction nucleotides: 4. CDR1 is LNHDA, CDR2 SQIVND, per germline (reference sequence). Written as DNA, the CDR3 is TGTGCCAGTAGGGGGACAGGACTCTATGGCTACACCTTC. The encoded protein is CASRGTGLYGYTF.

The V call is TRBV4-2, the J call TRBJ2-3; tentative D call: TRBD2 (6 bases). V shed 1 base and J shed 6 bases, with 14 bases lying between them. The CDR3 covers 15 residues. CDR1 is LGHNA and CDR2 is YNFKEQ in the germline V gene. Here the CDR3 DNA reads TGTGCCAGCAGCCAAGGGGCGGGGCTCGCCGATACGCAGTATTTT. It yields the protein CASSQGAGLADTQYF.

The chain recombines TRBV9 with TRBJ2-3, with D tentatively TRBD2 (5 bases). CDR3 length: 13 amino acids. Trimming left V 2 bases short and J 1 base short, with 5 bases between. Germline-derived CDR1 and CDR2 are SGDLS and YYNGEE. The CDR3 nucleotides are TGTGCCAGCAGCGTCGGGGGCACAGATACGCAGTATTTT. Translated, it gives CASSVGGTDTQYF.

The chain has TRBV15 and TRBJ1-5; TRBD1 agrees at 7 bases. The germline gives CDR1 LNHNV, CDR2 YYDKDF (reference sequence). This CDR3 is 15 amino acids long. V shed 3 bases and J 6 bases; nucleotides not matched to a gene: 8. In DNA form, the CDR3 reads TGTGCCACCAGCAGGGATCAGGGGGGTGGTCAGCCCCAGCATTTT. This gives the protein CATSRDQGGGQPQHF.

The chain has TRBV5-1 and TRBJ2-1; a possible D gene is TRBD2 (7 bases). Trimming shortened V by 1 base and J by 7 bases, and 15 bases separated the two germline ends. This CDR3 has 15 amino acids. The germline CDR1 and CDR2 sequences are SGHRS and YFSETQ. The DNA of the CDR3 is TGCGCCAGCAGCTTGAGGGGGGGCGCGGGGAATGAGCAGTTCTTC. It codes for CASSLRGGAGNEQFF.

This clone came up a few times. The chain combines TRBV5-1 with TRBJ1-1, with D uncertain. Trimming stripped 7 bases from V and 2 bases from J, with 9 bases between. CDR1 SGHRS and CDR2 YFSETQ come from the germline V gene. This CDR3 region has 12 residues. The CDR3 protein is CASGLTNTEAFF. The CDR3 DNA reads TGCGCCAGCGGTTTGACAAACACTGAAGCTTTCTTT.